A selection of T cell receptor beta chains follows, all from one sample in a study of T cells in tuberculosis. Here immunoSEQ multiplex PCR was the method, and the copy in TCRdb shows in-frame clones only, minus some. The table includes around 49,000 clones, 90% to 95% detected once. Sample: PBMCs, taken at tuberculosis diagnosis. These receptors were collected from an adult with tuberculosis. The CDR3 runs from the conserved cysteine through the conserved F or W. The D gene is left open where the match is weak. Clone size is not always given. Where it is, it says once, few, many or a class for expanded clones.

D gene: TRBD1
V gene: TRBV6-5
clone size: .
J gene: TRBJ2-3
CDR3 protein: CASSLGQFTDTQYF
CDR3 DNA: TGTGCCAGCAGCTTGGGACAGTTCACAGATACGCAGTATTTT

D gene: .
V gene: TRBV11-2
clone size: .
J gene: TRBJ1-2
CDR3 protein: CASSSRLHRDYGYTF
CDR3 DNA: TGTGCCAGCAGCTCCCGACTTCACCGAGACTATGGCTACACCTTC

D gene: .
V gene: TRBV7-2
clone size: .
J gene: TRBJ2-7
CDR3 protein: CASSARGRGRGEQYF
CDR3 DNA: TGTGCCAGCAGCGCGCGAGGCAGGGGAAGAGGCGAGCAGTACTTC

D gene: TRBD2
V gene: TRBV4-2
clone size: .
J gene: TRBJ2-3
CDR3 protein: CASSLISGRGADTQYF
CDR3 DNA: TGTGCCAGCAGCCTCATTAGCGGGAGAGGGGCAGATACGCAGTATTTT

D gene: .
V gene: TRBV19
clone size: .
J gene: TRBJ1-5
CDR3 protein: CASCLYGGSNQPQHF
CDR3 DNA: TGTGCCAGTTGTCTGTACGGGGGTAGCAATCAGCCCCAGCATTTT

D gene: .
V gene: TRBV25-1
clone size: .
J gene: TRBJ2-7
CDR3 protein: CASTGPYEQYF
CDR3 DNA: TGTGCCAGCACAGGGCCCTACGAGCAGTACTTC

D gene: TRBD1
V gene: TRBV2
clone size: .
J gene: TRBJ2-1
CDR3 protein: CASSRTGNNEQFF
CDR3 DNA: TGTGCCAGCAGCAGGACAGGAAACAATGAGCAGTTCTTC

D gene: TRBD2
V gene: TRBV27
clone size: .
J gene: TRBJ2-7
CDR3 protein: CASSLREGYEQYF
CDR3 DNA: TGTGCCAGCAGTTTAAGGGAGGGCTACGAGCAGTACTTC

D gene: .
V gene: TRBV19
clone size: .
J gene: TRBJ1-1
CDR3 protein: CASSADRTNTEAFF
CDR3 DNA: TGTGCCAGTAGTGCCGACAGGACGAACACTGAAGCTTTCTTT

D gene: TRBD1
V gene: TRBV4-3
clone size: .
J gene: TRBJ1-4
CDR3 protein: CASTQDRGEKLFF
CDR3 DNA: TGCGCCAGCACCCAAGACAGGGGTGAAAAACTGTTTTTT

D gene: .
V gene: TRBV27
clone size: .
J gene: TRBJ2-1
CDR3 protein: CASTKAGVNNNNEQFF
CDR3 DNA: TGTGCCAGCACCAAAGCAGGGGTCAACAACAACAATGAGCAGTTCTTC

D gene: TRBD1
V gene: TRBV11-2
clone size: .
J gene: TRBJ1-2
CDR3 protein: CASSPQGVDGYTF
CDR3 DNA: TGTGCCAGCAGCCCACAGGGGGTGGATGGCTACACCTTC

D gene: .
V gene: TRBV6-4
clone size: .
J gene: TRBJ1-1
CDR3 protein: CASTVQAFF
CDR3 DNA: TGTGCCAGCACCGTTCAAGCTTTCTTT

D gene: TRBD2
V gene: TRBV11-2
clone size: .
J gene: TRBJ2-5
CDR3 protein: CASSFPPRRGGGEETQYF
CDR3 DNA: TGTGCCAGCAGCTTTCCCCCTCGGCGGGGGGGAGGGGAAGAGACCCAGTACTTC

D gene: .
V gene: TRBV4-3
clone size: .
J gene: TRBJ1-5
CDR3 protein: CASSQAGNQPQHF
CDR3 DNA: TGCGCCAGCAGCCAGGCGGGCAATCAGCCCCAGCATTTT

D gene: .
V gene: TRBV4-2
clone size: .
J gene: TRBJ2-1
CDR3 protein: CASSQVGSSYNEQFF
CDR3 DNA: TGTGCCAGCAGCCAAGTCGGTAGCTCCTACAATGAGCAGTTCTTC

D gene: .
V gene: TRBV19
clone size: .
J gene: TRBJ1-2
CDR3 protein: CASSPGAPSYGYTF
CDR3 DNA: TGTGCCAGTAGTCCAGGGGCACCAAGCTATGGCTACACCTTC

D gene: TRBD1
V gene: TRBV2
clone size: .
J gene: TRBJ1-1
CDR3 protein: CASSVTGGTEAFF
CDR3 DNA: TGTGCCAGCAGTGTAACAGGGGGTACTGAAGCTTTCTTT

D gene: .
V gene: TRBV4-3
clone size: once
J gene: TRBJ1-2
CDR3 protein: CASSATQTGYGYTF
CDR3 DNA: TGCGCCAGCAGCGCTACTCAGACAGGCTATGGCTACACCTTC

D gene: TRBD2
V gene: TRBV2
clone size: .
J gene: TRBJ2-7
CDR3 protein: CASSEELAGNEQYF
CDR3 DNA: TGTGCCAGCAGTGAAGAACTAGCGGGAAACGAGCAGTACTTC

D gene: .
V gene: TRBV7-3
clone size: .
J gene: TRBJ2-1
CDR3 protein: CASSASASHNEQFF
CDR3 DNA: TGTGCCAGCAGCGCCTCTGCTAGTCACAATGAGCAGTTCTTC

D gene: TRBD1
V gene: TRBV28
clone size: .
J gene: TRBJ1-2
CDR3 protein: CASSVTGVDSILYGYTF
CDR3 DNA: TGTGCCAGCAGTGTGACAGGGGTGGACTCCATCCTCTATGGCTACACCTTC

D gene: .
V gene: TRBV2
clone size: .
J gene: TRBJ2-3
CDR3 protein: CASRGSGPSTDTQYF
CDR3 DNA: TGTGCCAGCAGGGGGAGCGGGCCTAGCACAGATACGCAGTATTTT

D gene: .
V gene: TRBV7-2
clone size: once
J gene: TRBJ1-1
CDR3 protein: CASTQGGTEAFF
CDR3 DNA: TGTGCCAGCACCCAAGGCGGCACTGAAGCTTTCTTT

D gene: .
V gene: TRBV6-6
clone size: .
J gene: TRBJ2-2
CDR3 protein: CASSWATNTGELFF
CDR3 DNA: TGTGCCAGCAGTTGGGCCACGAACACCGGGGAGCTGTTTTTT

D gene: .
V gene: TRBV28
clone size: .
J gene: TRBJ2-7
CDR3 protein: CASTESGVSYEQYF
CDR3 DNA: TGTGCCAGCACCGAATCCGGGGTCTCCTACGAGCAGTACTTC